This T cell receptor (delta chain) came from a study of Vδ1+ human thymocytes. Whole-study results and caveats: In the thymus, TRG and TRD repertoires looked highly polyclonal with Gaussian CDR3 lengths.

This clone has only a few counts. As yet, its antigen is unknown. The sorted cells were CD3+ Vdelta1+ Vdelta2- thymocytes from alphabeta-depleted thymus. Extracted RNA was reverse transcribed into cDNA. Pooled V-gene forward primers with one constant-region reverse primer generated the CDR3 amplicons by multiplex PCR. TCRdb re-called clones from the multiplex PCR reads via CATT. The sample has about 55,000 delta-chain clones, less than 20% seen once. CDR1 TSWWSYY and CDR2 QGS come from the germline V gene. J lost 0 bases, V lost 2 bases, and 17 bases had no gene match. The CDR3 totals 21 residues. The rearrangement joins TRDV1 to TRDJ1; 11 positions agree with TRDD3. This clonotype was sampled from a boy under two years old who had congenital heart surgery. Sample: Vdelta1+ gamma-delta thymocytes from the thymus. The subset denotes: FACS-sorted CD3+ TCRalphabeta- TCRVdelta1+ TCRVdelta2- thymocytes. CDR3 sequence reads: CALGESTSGYWGIRYTDKLIF. DNA of the CDR3: TGTGCTCTTGGGGAATCTACGTCAGGGTACTGGGGGATAAGGTACACCGATAAACTCATCTTT.